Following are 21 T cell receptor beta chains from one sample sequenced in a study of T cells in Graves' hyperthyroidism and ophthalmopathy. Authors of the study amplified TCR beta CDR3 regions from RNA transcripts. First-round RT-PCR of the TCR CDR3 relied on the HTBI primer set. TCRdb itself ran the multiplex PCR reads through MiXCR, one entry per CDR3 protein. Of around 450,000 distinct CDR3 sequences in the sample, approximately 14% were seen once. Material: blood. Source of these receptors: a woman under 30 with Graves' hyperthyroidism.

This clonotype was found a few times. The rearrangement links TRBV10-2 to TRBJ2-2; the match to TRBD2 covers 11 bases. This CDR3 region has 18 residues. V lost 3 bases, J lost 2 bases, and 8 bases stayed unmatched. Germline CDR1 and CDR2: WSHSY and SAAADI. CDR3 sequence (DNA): TGCGCCAGCAGTGACTTACTAGCGGGAGAAAAAAACACCGGGGAGCTGTTTTTT. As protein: CASSDLLAGEKNTGELFF.

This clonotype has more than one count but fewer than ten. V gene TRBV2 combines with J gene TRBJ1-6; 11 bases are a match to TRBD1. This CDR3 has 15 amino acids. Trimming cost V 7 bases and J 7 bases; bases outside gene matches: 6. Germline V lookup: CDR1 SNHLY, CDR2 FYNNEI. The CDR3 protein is CASKTGTGGNSPLHF. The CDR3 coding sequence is TGTGCCAGCAAGACCGGGACAGGGGGAAATTCACCCCTCCACTTT. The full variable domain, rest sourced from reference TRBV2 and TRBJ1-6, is EPEVTQTPSHQVTQMGQEVILRCVPISNHLYFYWYRQILGQKVEFLVSFYNNEISEKSEIFDDQFSVERPDGSNFTLKIRSTKLEDSAMYFCASKTGTGGNSPLHFGNGTRLTVT.

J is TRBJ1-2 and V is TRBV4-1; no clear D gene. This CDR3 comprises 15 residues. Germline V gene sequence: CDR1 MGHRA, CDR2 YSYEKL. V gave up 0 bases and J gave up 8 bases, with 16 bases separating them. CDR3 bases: TGCGCCAGCAGCCAAGAACACGGACTTTTTAGGGGCTACACCTTC. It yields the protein CASSQEHGLFRGYTF.

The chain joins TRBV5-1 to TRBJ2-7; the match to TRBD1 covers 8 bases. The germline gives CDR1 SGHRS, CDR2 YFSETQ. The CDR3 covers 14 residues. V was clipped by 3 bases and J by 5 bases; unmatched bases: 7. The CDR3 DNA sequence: TGCGCCAGCAGCTACGGACAGGGTTCCCACGAGCAGTACTTC. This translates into CASSYGQGSHEQYF.

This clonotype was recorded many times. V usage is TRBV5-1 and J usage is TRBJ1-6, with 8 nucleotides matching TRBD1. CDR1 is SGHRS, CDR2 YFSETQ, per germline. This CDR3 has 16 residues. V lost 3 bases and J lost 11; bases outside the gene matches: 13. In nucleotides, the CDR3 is TGCGCCAGCAGCTGGACCTTGACAGGGGCGGGAGCACCCCTCCACTTT. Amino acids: CASSWTLTGAGAPLHF.

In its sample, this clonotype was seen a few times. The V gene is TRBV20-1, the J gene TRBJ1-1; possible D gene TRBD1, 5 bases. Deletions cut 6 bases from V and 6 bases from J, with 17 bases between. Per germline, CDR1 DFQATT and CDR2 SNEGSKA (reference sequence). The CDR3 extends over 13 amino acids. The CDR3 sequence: CSANDNRGAEAFF. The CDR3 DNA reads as TGCAGTGCAAATGACAATCGAGGGGCTGAAGCTTTCTTT.

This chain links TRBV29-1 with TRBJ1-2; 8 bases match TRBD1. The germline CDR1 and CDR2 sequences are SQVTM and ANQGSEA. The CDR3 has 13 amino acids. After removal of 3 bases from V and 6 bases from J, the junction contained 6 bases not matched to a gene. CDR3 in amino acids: CSVDLGQGNGYTF. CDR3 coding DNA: TGCAGCGTTGATTTAGGACAGGGAAATGGCTACACCTTC.

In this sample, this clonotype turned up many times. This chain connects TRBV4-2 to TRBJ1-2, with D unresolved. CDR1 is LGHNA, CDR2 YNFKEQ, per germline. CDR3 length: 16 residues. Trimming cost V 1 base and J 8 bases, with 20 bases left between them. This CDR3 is CASSQAPPDGVWGYTF. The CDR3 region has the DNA TGTGCCAGCAGCCAAGCACCGCCGGACGGGGTATGGGGCTACACCTTC.

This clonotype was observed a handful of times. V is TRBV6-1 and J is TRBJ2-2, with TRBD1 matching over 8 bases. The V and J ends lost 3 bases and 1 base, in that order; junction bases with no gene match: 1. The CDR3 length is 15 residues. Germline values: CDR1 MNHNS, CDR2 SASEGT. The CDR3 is CASSDGTGNTGELFF. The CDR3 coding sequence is TGTGCCAGCAGTGACGGGACAGGGAACACCGGGGAGCTGTTTTTT.

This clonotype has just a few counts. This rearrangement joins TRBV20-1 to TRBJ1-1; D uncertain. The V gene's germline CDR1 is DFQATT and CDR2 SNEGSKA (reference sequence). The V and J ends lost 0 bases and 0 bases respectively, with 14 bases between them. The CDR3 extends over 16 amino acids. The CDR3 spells CSARDPKGGLNTEAFF. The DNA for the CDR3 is TGCAGTGCTAGAGACCCCAAGGGAGGGTTGAACACTGAAGCTTTCTTT.

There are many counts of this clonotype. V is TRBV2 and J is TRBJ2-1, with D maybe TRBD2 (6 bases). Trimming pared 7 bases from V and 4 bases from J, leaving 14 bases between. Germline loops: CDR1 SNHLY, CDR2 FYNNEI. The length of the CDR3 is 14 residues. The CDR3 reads CASTVTSRYNEQFF. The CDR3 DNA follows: TGTGCCAGCACTGTGACTAGTCGGTACAATGAGCAGTTCTTC. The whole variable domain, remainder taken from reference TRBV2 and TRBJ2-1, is EPEVTQTPSHQVTQMGQEVILRCVPISNHLYFYWYRQILGQKVEFLVSFYNNEISEKSEIFDDQFSVERPDGSNFTLKIRSTKLEDSAMYFCASTVTSRYNEQFFGPGTRLTVL.

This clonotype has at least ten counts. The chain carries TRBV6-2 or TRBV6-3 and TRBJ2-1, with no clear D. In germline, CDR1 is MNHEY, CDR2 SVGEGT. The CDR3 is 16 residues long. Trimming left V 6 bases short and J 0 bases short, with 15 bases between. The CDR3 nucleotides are TGTGCCAGCAGATCCCTCGGCGCCAGCTCCTACAATGAGCAGTTCTTC. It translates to CASRSLGASSYNEQFF.

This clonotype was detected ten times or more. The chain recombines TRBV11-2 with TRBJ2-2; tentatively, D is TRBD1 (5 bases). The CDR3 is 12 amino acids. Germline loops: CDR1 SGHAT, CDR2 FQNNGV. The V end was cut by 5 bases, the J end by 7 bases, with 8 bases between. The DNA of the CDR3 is TGTGCCAGCAGCCCCGACAGCGGGGAGCTGTTTTTT. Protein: CASSPDSGELFF.

DNA of the CDR3: TGTGCCAGCAGTCCGGGGACAGGGGATGGTGATACGCAGTATTTT. It is translated as CASSPGTGDGDTQYF. The chain couples TRBV12-3 or TRBV12-4 to TRBJ2-3; 10 nucleotides align to TRBD1. The CDR3 consists of 15 residues. The ends lost 5 bases at V and 6 bases at J; junction bases unmatched: 8.

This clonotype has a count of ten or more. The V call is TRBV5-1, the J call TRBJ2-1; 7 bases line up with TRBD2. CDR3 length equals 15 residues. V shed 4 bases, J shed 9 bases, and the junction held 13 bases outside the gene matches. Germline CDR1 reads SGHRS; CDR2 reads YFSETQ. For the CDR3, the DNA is TGCGCCAGCAGCCCCCGGGAGGCCCTAGGGGCTGAGCAGTTCTTC. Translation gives CASSPREALGAEQFF.

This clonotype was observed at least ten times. CDR3 nucleotides: TGTGCCAGCAGCTTAGATCGGGACAGGGGATTTGGCTACACCTTC. Translating gives CASSLDRDRGFGYTF. This chain joins TRBV11-2 and TRBJ1-2; 10 bases are a match to TRBD1. Germline V gene lookup returns CDR1 SGHAT and CDR2 FQNNGV. J lost 7 bases, V lost 0 bases, and 5 bases had no gene match. The CDR3 is made up of 15 amino acids.

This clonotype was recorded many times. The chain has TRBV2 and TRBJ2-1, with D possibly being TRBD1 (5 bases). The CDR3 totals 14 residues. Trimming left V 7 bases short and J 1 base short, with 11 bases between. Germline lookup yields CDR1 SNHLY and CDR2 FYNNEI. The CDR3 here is CASKQGESYNEQFF. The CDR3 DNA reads TGTGCCAGCAAGCAGGGTGAGTCCTACAATGAGCAGTTCTTC.

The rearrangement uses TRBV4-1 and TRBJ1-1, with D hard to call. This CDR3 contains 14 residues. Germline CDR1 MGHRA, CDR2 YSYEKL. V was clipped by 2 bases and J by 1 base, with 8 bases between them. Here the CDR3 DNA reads TGCGCCAGCAGCCAAAGGAGGGCGAACACTGAAGCTTTCTTT. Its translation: CASSQRRANTEAFF.

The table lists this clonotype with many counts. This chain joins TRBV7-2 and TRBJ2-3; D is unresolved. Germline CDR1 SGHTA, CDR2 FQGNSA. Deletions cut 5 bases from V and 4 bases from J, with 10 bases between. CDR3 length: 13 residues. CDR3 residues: CASSRFKADTQYF. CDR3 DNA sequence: TGTGCCAGCAGCCGGTTCAAGGCAGATACGCAGTATTTT. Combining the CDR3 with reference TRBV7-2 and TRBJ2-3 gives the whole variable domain GAGVSQSPSNKVTEKGKDVELRCDPISGHTALYWYRQSLGQGLEFLIYFQGNSAPDKSGLPSDRFSAERTGGSVSTLTIQRTQQEDSAVYLCASSRFKADTQYFGPGTRLTVL.

The CDR3: CSAKTGLDSPLHF. The CDR3 region has the DNA TGCAGCGCCAAAACCGGGCTCGATTCACCCCTCCACTTT. The chain recombines TRBV29-1 with TRBJ1-6, with unresolved D. Germline CDR1 is SQVTM and CDR2 is ANQGSEA. V shed 7 bases and J shed 8 bases, with 15 bases lying between them. CDR3 size: 13 residues.

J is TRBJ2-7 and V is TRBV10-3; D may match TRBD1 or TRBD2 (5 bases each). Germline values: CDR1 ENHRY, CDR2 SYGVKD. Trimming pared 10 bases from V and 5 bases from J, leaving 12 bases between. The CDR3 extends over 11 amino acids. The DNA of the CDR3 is TGTGCCACTGGGACCTATGACGAGCAGTACTTC. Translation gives CATGTYDEQYF.